This T cell receptor beta chain was found in a study of T cells in Graves' hyperthyroidism and ophthalmopathy. Findings and limits, study-wide: Stable hyperthyroidism and ophthalmopathy were separated using 13 V-J signatures.

Together with thyroid ultrasound, orbital computed tomography, serum thyroxine and TRAb, clinical symptoms were used for diagnoses. Fresh peripheral blood, around 9.3 ml of it, supplied the PBMCs. This clonotype was observed at least ten times. Its antigen remains unidentified. CDR1 is DFQATT and CDR2 is SNEGSKA in the germline V gene (reference sequence). The junction had 8 bases not matched to a gene; V was cut back by 5 bases and J by 7 bases. The CDR3 is made up of 14 amino acids. What was amplified from RNA transcripts were TCR beta CDR3 regions. HTBI primers drove first-round RT-PCR of the TCR CDR3. TCRdb reanalysed the multiplex PCR reads using MiXCR and keeps one entry per CDR3 protein. The sample includes about 400,000 distinct CDR3 sequences, around an eighth of them seen just once.

This clonotype originated in a man aged 50-60 years with Graves' ophthalmopathy. The sequencing input was blood. The chain uses TRBV20-1 and TRBJ2-4; 10 bases align to TRBD2. The CDR3 nucleotides read TGCAGTGCTCGCCCCGCTAGCGGGAGTAACATTCAGTACTTC. It is translated as CSARPASGSNIQYF.